This T cell receptor beta chain came from a study of OX40 agonist ivuxolimab in advanced cancers. Across the study: The study treated patients with ivuxolimab, an agonistic anti-OX40 (CD134) antibody. At 0.01 to 10 mg/kg, ivuxolimab was administered intravenously to patients every 2 weeks.

Findings and limits, study-wide: Certain nonresponders likewise exhibited a low normalized T-cell clonal expansion.

A remark on this clone: The antigen is undetermined.

The CDR3 is made up of 13 amino acids. Germline V lookup: CDR1 LGHNA, CDR2 YSLEER. Trimming took 0 bases from V and 5 from J, leaving 7 bases between them. Libraries were prepared by immunoSEQ multiplex PCR; TCRdb keeps only in-frame clonotypes and omits some of them. The sample lists some 42,000 clones; under 90% were seen once. The material was CD4+ or CD8+ T cells sorted from blood, obtained in a trial of the OX40 agonist ivuxolimab. This sequence joins TRBV4-3 and TRBJ1-1; D gene unclear. The sequence was obtained from an adult with an advanced solid tumor such as melanoma, head and neck, liver or kidney cancer. DNA for the CDR3: TGCGCCAGCAGCCAAGATCCAGTGACTGAAGCTTTCTTT. Encoded protein: CASSQDPVTEAFF.